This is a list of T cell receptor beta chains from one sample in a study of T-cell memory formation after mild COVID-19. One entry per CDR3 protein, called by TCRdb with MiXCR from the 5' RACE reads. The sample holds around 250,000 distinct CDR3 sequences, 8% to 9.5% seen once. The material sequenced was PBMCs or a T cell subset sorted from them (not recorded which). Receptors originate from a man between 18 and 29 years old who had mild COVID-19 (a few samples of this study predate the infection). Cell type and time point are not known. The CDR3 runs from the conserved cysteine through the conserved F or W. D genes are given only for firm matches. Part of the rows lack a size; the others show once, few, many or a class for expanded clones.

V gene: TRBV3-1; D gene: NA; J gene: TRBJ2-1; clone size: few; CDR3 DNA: TGTGCCAGCAGCCAAGATCACCGGGGGAACAATGAGCAGTTCTTC; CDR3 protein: CASSQDHRGNNEQFF
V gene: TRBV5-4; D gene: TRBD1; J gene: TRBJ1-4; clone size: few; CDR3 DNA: TGTGCCAGCAGCTTACAGGGGGCGGTTGAAAAACTGTTTTTT; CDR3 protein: CASSLQGAVEKLFF
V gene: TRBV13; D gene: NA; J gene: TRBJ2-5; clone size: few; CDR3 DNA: TGTGCCAGCAGCTTAGCGGGGTTAGGGGGACAAGAGACCCAGTACTTC; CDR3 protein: CASSLAGLGGQETQYF
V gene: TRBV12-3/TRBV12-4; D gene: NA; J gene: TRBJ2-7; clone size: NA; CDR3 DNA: TGTGCCAGCAGTCAAAACCTGGGACATCCCTACGAGCAGTACTTC; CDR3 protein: CASSQNLGHPYEQYF
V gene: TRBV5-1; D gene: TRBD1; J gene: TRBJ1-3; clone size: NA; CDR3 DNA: TGCGCCAGCAGCTTGAAAGAGGGGGCGCAAGGAAACACCATATATTTT; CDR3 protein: CASSLKEGAQGNTIYF
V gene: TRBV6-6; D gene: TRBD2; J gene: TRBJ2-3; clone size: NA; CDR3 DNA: TGTGCCAGCAGACCGGGGCGGGGGGCTACAGATACGCAGTATTTT; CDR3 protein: CASRPGRGATDTQYF
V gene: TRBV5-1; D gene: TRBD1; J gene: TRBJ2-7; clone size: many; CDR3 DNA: TGCGCCAGCAGCGTTTCTGACAGGGAACGAGACGAGCAGTACTTC; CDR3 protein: CASSVSDRERDEQYF
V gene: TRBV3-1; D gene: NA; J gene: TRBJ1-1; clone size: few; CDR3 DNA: TGTGCCAGCAGCCCCGCCGGGCGGCCCCTCGGCACTGAAGCTTTCTTT; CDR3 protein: CASSPAGRPLGTEAFF
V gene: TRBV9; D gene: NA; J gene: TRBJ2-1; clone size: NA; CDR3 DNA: TGTGCCAGCAGCGTAGGATTGGGGGGATTGGGCAATGAGCAGTTCTTC; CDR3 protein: CASSVGLGGLGNEQFF
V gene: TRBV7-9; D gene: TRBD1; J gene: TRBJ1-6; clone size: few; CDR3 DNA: TGTGCCAGCAGCTCACAGGGGGCGCATAATTCACCCCTCCACTTT; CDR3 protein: CASSSQGAHNSPLHF
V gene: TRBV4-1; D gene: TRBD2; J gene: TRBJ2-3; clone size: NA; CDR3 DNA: TGCGCCAGCAGCCAAAGGGGTCTAGCGGTTAGCACAGATACGCAGTATTTT; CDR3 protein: CASSQRGLAVSTDTQYF
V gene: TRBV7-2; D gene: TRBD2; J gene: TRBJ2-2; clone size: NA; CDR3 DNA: TGTGCCAGCAGCTCCGGGACTAGCGGGAACACCGGGGAGCTGTTTTTT; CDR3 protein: CASSSGTSGNTGELFF
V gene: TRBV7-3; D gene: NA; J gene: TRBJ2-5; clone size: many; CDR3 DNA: TGTGCCAGCAGCAAGGGACTGCGAGGTGAAGAGGCCCAGTACTTC; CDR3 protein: CASSKGLRGEEAQYF
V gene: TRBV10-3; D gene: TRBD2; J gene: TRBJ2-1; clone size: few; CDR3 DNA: TGTGCCATCGCCAGGACTAGCGGGGGGCTGAGCTCCTACAATGAGCAGTTCTTC; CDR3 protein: CAIARTSGGLSSYNEQFF
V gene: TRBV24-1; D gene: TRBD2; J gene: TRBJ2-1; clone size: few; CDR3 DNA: TGTGCCACCAGTGATTCGACTAGCGAGGGTGAGCAGTTCTTC; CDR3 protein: CATSDSTSEGEQFF
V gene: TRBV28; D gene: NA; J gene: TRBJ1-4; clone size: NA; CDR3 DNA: TGTGCCAGCAGCCCTACAGGATATGAAAAACTGTTTTTT; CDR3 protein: CASSPTGYEKLFF
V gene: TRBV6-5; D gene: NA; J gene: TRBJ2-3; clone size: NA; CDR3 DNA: TGTGCCAGCAGTTACTCCGGCAGGGTGAACACAGATACGCAGTATTTT; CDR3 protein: CASSYSGRVNTDTQYF
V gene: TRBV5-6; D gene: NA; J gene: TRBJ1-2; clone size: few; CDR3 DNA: TGTGCCAGCAGCACCGGACAGTATGGCTACACCTTC; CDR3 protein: CASSTGQYGYTF
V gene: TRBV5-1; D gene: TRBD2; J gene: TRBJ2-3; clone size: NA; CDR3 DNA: TGCGCCAGCACTCTAGCGGGAGGCACAGATACGCAGTATTTT; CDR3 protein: CASTLAGGTDTQYF
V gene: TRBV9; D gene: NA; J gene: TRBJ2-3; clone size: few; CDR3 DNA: TGTGCCAGCAGCGTAATTCGTGGGGGAAGCACAGATACGCAGTATTTT; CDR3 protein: CASSVIRGGSTDTQYF
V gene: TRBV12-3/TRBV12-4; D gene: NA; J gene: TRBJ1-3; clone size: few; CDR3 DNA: TGTGCCAGCAGTTTAGTGGCATTGACGTCTGGAAACACCATATATTTT; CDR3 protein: CASSLVALTSGNTIYF
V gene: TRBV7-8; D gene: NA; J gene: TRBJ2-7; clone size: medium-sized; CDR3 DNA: TGTGCCAGCAGCTTAGCGCTCGACCCCTCGGGCTACGAGCAGTACTTC; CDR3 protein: CASSLALDPSGYEQYF
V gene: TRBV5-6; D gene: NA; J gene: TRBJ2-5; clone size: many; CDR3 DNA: TGTGCCAGCAGCCGAAGATCGTTGGGAGGAGAGACCCAGTACTTC; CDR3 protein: CASSRRSLGGETQYF
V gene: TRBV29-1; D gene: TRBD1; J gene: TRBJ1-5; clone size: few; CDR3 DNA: TGCAGCGTCGTCCTCAGGGGGGCTAATCAGCCCCAGCATTTT; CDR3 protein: CSVVLRGANQPQHF
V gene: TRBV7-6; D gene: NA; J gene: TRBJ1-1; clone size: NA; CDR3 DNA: TGTGCCAGCAGCCCTGTCAGTCGTGGGGGCTGGCTTGGGAACACTGAAGCTTTCTTT; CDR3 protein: CASSPVSRGGWLGNTEAFF
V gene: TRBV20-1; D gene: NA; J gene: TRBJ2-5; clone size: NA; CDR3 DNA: TGCAGTGCTACGGGACTTGCCCTCCAAGAGACCCAGTACTTC; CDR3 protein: CSATGLALQETQYF
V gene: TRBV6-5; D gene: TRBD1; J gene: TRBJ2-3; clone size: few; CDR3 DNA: TGTGCCAGCAGTTCCTCGACAGGGGGTACAGATACGCAGTATTTT; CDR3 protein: CASSSSTGGTDTQYF
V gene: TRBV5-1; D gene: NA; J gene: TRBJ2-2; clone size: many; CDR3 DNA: TGCGCCAGCAGCTTTGGAGGGAACACCGGGGAGCTGTTTTTT; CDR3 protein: CASSFGGNTGELFF
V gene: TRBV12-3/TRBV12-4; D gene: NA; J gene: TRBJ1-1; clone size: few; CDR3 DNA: TGTGCCAGCAGTCCTAGGGGGGCTATGAACACTGAAGCTTTCTTT; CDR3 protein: CASSPRGAMNTEAFF
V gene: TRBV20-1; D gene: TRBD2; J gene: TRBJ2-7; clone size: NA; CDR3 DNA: TGCAGTGCATCGAAGCTAGCGGGGGGCTCCTACGAGCAGTACTTC; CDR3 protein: CSASKLAGGSYEQYF
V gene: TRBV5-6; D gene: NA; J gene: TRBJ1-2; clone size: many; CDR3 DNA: TGTGCCAGCAGCCCTATGCAGTCTAACTATGGCTACACCTTC; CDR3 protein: CASSPMQSNYGYTF
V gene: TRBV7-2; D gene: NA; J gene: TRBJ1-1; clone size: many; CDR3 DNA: TGTGCCAGCAGCTTCACAGGGCGCAAATCCATCATGAACACTGAAGCTTTCTTT; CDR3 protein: CASSFTGRKSIMNTEAFF
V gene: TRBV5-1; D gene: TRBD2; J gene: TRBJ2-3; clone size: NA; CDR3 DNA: TGCGCCAGCAGCTTGGCCGGCGGGGGGGGCTCAGATACGCAGTATTTT; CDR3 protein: CASSLAGGGGSDTQYF
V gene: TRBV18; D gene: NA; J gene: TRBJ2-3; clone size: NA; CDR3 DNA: TGTGCCAGCTCACCCTACGGGGCAGATACGCAGTATTTT; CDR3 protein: CASSPYGADTQYF
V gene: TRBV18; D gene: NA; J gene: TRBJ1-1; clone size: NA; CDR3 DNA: TGTGCCAGCTCACCAGGGGAGAACACTGAAGCTTTCTTT; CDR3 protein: CASSPGENTEAFF
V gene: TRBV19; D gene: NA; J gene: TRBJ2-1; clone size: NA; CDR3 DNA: TGTGCCAGTAGTATGGGGTACAATGAGCAGTTCTTC; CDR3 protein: CASSMGYNEQFF
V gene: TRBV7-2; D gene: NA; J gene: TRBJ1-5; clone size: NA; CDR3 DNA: TGTGCCAGCAGCCCATCCGCTGGACCTAGCAATCAGCCCCAGCATTTT; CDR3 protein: CASSPSAGPSNQPQHF
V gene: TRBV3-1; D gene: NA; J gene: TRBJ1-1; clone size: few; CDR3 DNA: TGTGCCAGCAGCCCCTTTGTCCGGGGGCAGAACACTGAAGCTTTCTTT; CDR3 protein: CASSPFVRGQNTEAFF
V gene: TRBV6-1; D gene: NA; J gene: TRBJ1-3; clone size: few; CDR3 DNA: TGTGCCAGCAGCTCCAACACCATATATTTT; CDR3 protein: CASSSNTIYF
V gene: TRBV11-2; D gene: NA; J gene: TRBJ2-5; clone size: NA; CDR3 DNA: TGTGCCAGCCGGGACCTCCAAGAGACCCAGTACTTC; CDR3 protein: CASRDLQETQYF
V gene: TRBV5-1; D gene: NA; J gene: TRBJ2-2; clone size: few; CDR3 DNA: TGCGCCAGCAGCTTGTGGGACGGTGGCGGGGAGCTGTTTTTT; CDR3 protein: CASSLWDGGGELFF
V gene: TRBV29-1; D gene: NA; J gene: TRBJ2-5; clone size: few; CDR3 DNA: TGCAGCGTTGACCGGCGGGAGACCCAGTACTTC; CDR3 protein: CSVDRRETQYF
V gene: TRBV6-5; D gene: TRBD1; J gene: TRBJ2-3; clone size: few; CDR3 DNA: TGTGCCAGCAGGGGACAGGGCCCGTGGGATACGCAGTATTTT; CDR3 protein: CASRGQGPWDTQYF
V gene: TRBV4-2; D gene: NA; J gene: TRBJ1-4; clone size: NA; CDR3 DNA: TGTGCCAGCAGCCAAGAGCCCTTCACATCAACTAATGAAAAACTGTTTTTT; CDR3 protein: CASSQEPFTSTNEKLFF
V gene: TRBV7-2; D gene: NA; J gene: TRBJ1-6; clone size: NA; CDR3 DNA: TGTGCCAGCAGCCCTAACAGGGATTCACCCCTCCACTTT; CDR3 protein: CASSPNRDSPLHF
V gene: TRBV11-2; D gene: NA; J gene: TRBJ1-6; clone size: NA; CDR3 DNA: TGTGCCAGCAGCCGAAGGCAGCCAACTAATTCACCCCTCCACTTT; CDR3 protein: CASSRRQPTNSPLHF
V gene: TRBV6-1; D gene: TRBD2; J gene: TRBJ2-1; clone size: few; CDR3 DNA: TGTGCCAGCGTAGCGGGGCCTGCCTACAATGAGCAGTTCTTC; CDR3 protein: CASVAGPAYNEQFF
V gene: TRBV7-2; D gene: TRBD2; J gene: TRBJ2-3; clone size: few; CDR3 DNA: TGTGCCAGCAGCACCCCGGGAGGGATAGATACGCAGTATTTT; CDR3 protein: CASSTPGGIDTQYF